Listed here are 3 T cell receptor beta chains from one sample, sequenced in a study of human T cells and chemical hapten exposure. Time point indicated: patch test 1, 2 weeks after DPC sensitization. As for treatment: therapeutic diphenylcyclopropenone sensitization with weekly scalp DPC. In TCRdb, the RACE reads were re-called with MiXCR into one record per CDR3 protein. The data hold tens of thousands of distinct CDR3 sequences, with about 11% observed a single time. This specimen was whole blood, taken in connection with sensitization to the hapten diphenylcyclopropenone (DPC). Receptor source: an older woman with alopecia areata. Some clones in this sample may be carry-over from other donors' samples.

This clonotype was detected ten times or more. This chain connects TRBV3-1 to TRBJ2-1; D is perhaps TRBD2 (6 bases). The germline CDR1 and CDR2 sequences are LGHDT and YNNKEL (reference sequence). This CDR3 is 13 amino acids long. Trimming took 4 bases from V and 4 from J, leaving 8 bases between them. CDR3 loop: CASSRGRYNEQFF. CDR3 bases: TGTGCCAGCAGCCGGGGGAGGTACAATGAGCAGTTCTTC.

The CDR3 spells CASSKGHTLGSPLHF. The CDR3 DNA is TGCGCCAGCAGCAAGGGCCATACTCTGGGCTCACCCCTCCACTTT. The chain recombines TRBV4-1 with TRBJ1-6; no clear D gene. Germline V CDR1 and CDR2: MGHRA, YSYEKL. The CDR3 extends over 15 amino acids. V lost 5 bases and J lost 10, with 18 bases in between.

V gene TRBV5-1 combines with J gene TRBJ1-1, with 7 bases aligning to TRBD1. Trimming at V came to 7 bases and at J to 7 bases, leaving 10 bases not matched to a gene. CDR3 size: 13 residues. CDR1 is SGHRS and CDR2 is YFSETQ in the germline V gene. Written as DNA, the CDR3 is TGCGCCAGCTCCCTTGACAGGGCGGGTGAAGCTTTCTTT. This translates into CASSLDRAGEAFF.